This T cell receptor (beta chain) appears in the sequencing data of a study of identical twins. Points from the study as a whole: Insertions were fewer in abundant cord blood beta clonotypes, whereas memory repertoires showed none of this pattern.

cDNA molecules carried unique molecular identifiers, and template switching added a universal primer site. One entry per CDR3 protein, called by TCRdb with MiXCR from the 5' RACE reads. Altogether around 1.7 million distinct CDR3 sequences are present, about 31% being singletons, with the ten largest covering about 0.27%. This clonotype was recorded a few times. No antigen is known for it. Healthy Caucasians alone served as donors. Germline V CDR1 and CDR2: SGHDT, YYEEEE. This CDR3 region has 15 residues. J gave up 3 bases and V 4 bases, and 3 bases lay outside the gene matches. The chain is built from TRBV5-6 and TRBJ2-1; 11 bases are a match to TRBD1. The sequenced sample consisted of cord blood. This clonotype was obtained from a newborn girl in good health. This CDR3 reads CASSEGTGGYNEQFF. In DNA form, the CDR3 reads TGTGCCAGCAGCGAAGGGACAGGGGGCTACAATGAGCAGTTCTTC.